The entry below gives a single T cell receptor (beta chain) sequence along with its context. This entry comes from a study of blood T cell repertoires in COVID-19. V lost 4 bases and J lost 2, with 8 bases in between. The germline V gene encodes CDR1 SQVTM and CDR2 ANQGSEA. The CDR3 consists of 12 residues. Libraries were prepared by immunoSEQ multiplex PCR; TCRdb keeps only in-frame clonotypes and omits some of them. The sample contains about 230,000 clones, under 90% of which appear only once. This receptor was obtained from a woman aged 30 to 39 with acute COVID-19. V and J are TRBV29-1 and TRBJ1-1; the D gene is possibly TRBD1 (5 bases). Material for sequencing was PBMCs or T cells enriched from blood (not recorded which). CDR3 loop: CSVGGVNTEAFF. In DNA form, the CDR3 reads TGCAGCGTTGGGGGGGTTAACACTGAAGCTTTCTTT.